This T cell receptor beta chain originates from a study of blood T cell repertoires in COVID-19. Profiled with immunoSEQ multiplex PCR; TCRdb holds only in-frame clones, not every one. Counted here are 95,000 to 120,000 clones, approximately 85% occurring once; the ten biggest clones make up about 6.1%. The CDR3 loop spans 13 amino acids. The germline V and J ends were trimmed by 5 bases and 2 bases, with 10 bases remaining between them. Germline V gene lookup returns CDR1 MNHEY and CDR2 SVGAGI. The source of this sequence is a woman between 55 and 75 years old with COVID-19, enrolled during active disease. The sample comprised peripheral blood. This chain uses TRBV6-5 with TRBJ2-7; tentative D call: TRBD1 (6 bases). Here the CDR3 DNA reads TGTGCCAGCAGTCAGGGGCCACCCTACGAGCAGTACTTC. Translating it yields CASSQGPPYEQYF.